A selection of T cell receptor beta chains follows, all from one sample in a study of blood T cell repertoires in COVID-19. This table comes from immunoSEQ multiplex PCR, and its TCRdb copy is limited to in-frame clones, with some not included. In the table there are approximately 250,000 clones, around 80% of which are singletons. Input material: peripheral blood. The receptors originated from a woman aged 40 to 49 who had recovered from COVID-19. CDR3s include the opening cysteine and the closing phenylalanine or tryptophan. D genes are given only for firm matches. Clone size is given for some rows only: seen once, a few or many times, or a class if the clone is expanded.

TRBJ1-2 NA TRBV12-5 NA TGTGCTAGTTCCGCACAAACCGACTATGGCTACACCTTC CASSAQTDYGYTF
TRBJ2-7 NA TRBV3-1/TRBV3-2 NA TGTGCCAGCAGCCAAGATCTGGGCCTCGAGCAGTACTTC CASSQDLGLEQYF
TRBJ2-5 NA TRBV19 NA TGTGCCAGTAGTCCCAACTCGGAGACCCAGTACTTC CASSPNSETQYF
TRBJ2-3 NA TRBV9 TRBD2 TGTGCCAGCAGCGTAGGGACTAGAGATACGCAGTATTTT CASSVGTRDTQYF
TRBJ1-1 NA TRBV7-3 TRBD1 TGTGCCAGCAGCTTGACAGGGAGTAGCGCTGAAGCTTTCTTT CASSLTGSSAEAFF
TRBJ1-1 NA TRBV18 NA TGTGCCAGCTCACCCCCCGGGGGGGTCACTGAAGCTTTCTTT CASSPPGGVTEAFF
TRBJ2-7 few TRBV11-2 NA TGTGCCAGCAGCTTGTCCTCAGGGATTAAATACGAGCAGTACTTC CASSLSSGIKYEQYF
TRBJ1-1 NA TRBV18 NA TGTGCCAGCTCACCACGGGTCGGGTACACTGAAGCTTTCTTT CASSPRVGYTEAFF
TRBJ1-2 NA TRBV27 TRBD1 TGTGCCAGTTCGAAGACAGGGGAAGGCTACACCTTC CASSKTGEGYTF
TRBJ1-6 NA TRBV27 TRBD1 TGTGCCAGCAGTTTAATGGGACAGGGAGCGTCATTCAATTCACCCCTCCACTTT CASSLMGQGASFNSPLHF
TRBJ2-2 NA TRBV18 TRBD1 TGTGCCAGCTCACCACCGGGACAGGGAGAAGCCGGGGAGCTGTTTTTT CASSPPGQGEAGELFF
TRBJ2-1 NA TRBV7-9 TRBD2 TGTGCCAGCAGCCAAGGACTAGCGGGGGGTGGTGAGCAGTTCTTC CASSQGLAGGGEQFF
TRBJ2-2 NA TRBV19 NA TGTGCCAGTATTAGGCAGGGAGGAACCGGGGAGCTGTTTTTT CASIRQGGTGELFF
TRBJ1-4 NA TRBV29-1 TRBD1 TGCAGCGTAACAGGGGAAGATAGGGAAAAACTGTTTTTT CSVTGEDREKLFF
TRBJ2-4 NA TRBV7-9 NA TGTGCCAGCAGCTTAGTGCCGGGAAACATTCAGTACTTC CASSLVPGNIQYF
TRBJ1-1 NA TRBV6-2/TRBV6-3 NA TGTGCCAGCATCCCGGACAGCTTGAACACTGAAGCTTTCTTT CASIPDSLNTEAFF
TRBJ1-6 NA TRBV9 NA TGTGCCAGCAGCGTAGGGGGAGGCGATTCACCCCTCCACTTT CASSVGGGDSPLHF
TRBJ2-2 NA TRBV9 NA TGTGCCAGCAGCCGAGAGCCGTGGACCGGGGAGCTGTTTTTT CASSREPWTGELFF
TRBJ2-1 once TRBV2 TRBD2 TGTGCCGTTGAAGGGCTAGCGGGCTACAATGAGCAGTTCTTC CAVEGLAGYNEQFF
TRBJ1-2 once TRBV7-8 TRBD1 TGTGCCAGCAGCTTAGCCGGGACAGGGGGCTGGGATGGCTACACCTTC CASSLAGTGGWDGYTF
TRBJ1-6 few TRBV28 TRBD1 TGTGCCAGCAGTTTACCGGGACAGGTAGATTCACCCCTCCACTTT CASSLPGQVDSPLHF
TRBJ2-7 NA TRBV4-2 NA TGTGCCAGCAGCCTAGACGACAGGTCCTCCTACGAGCAGTACTTC CASSLDDRSSYEQYF
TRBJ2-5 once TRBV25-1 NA TGTGCCAGCAGCCCTCAGGGGCAAGAGACCCAGTACTTC CASSPQGQETQYF
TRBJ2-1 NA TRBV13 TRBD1 TGTGCCAGCGCTATCGGACAGGGGACAGTCGACAATGAGCAGTTCTTC CASAIGQGTVDNEQFF
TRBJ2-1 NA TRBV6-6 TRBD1 TGTGCCAGCAGTTTGGGACAGGCTGGCGATGAGCAGTTCTTC CASSLGQAGDEQFF
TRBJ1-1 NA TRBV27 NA TGTGCCAGCACGTACAGAATGAACACTGAAGCTTTCTTT CASTYRMNTEAFF
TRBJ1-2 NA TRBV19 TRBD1 TGTGCCAGTAGTATTTGGGACAGGGCAGAATACGGCTACACCTTC CASSIWDRAEYGYTF
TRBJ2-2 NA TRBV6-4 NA TGTGCCAGCAGTGTTGGGGCTAGCGTATCCACCGGGGAGCTGTTTTTT CASSVGASVSTGELFF
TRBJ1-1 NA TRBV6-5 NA TGTGCCAGCACCCTCGCCGGGACTGGGGAAGCTTTCTTT CASTLAGTGEAFF
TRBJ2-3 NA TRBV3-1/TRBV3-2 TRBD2 TGTGCCAGCAGCACTAGGACTAGCGGGGCCGTAGATACGCAGTATTTT CASSTRTSGAVDTQYF
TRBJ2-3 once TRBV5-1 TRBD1 TGCGCCAGCAGCGTCCCGGGACAGGGTGTAGATACGCAGTATTTT CASSVPGQGVDTQYF
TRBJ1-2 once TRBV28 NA TGTGCCAGCAGTTTAATTTCACTCAGGGACACCTATGGCTACACCTTC CASSLISLRDTYGYTF
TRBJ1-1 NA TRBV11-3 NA TGTGCCAGCAGCTTAGACGGACGGGGGGGGAGCACTGAAGCTTTCTTT CASSLDGRGGSTEAFF
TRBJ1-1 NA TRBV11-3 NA TGTGCCAGCAGCTTAGTTACGGGGGGGACCACTGAAGCTTTCTTT CASSLVTGGTTEAFF
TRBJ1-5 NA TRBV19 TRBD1 TGTGCCAGTAGTTCCACAGGGGATCAGCCCCAGCATTTT CASSSTGDQPQHF
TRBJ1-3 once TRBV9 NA TGTGCCAGCAGCGTAGAGCTCAGGGACTCTGGAAACACCATATATTTT CASSVELRDSGNTIYF
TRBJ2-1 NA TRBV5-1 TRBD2 TGCGCCAGCAAAGTACCGGGACTAGCCAGCTCCTACAATGAGCAGTTCTTC CASKVPGLASSYNEQFF
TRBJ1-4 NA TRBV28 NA TGTGCCAGCCAGCGGGGTTATGAAAAACTGTTTTTT CASQRGYEKLFF
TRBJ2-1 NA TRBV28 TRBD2 TGTGCCAGCTATCCCGGGACTAGCTCCTACAATGAGCAGTTCTTC CASYPGTSSYNEQFF
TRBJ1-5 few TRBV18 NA TGTGCCAGCTCACCAGTCAGGGGCAATCAGCCCCAGCATTTT CASSPVRGNQPQHF
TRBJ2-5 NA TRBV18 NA TGTGCCAGCTCACCCCAGGGGGAGACCCAGTACTTC CASSPQGETQYF
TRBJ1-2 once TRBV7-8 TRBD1 TGTGCCAGCAGGCCGCTTGGACAGGGGGCTTATACCAACTATGGCTACACCTTC CASRPLGQGAYTNYGYTF
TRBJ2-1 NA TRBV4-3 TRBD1 TGCGCCAGCAGCCTTGGAACAGGGGCGGACGGTAATGAGCAGTTCTTC CASSLGTGADGNEQFF
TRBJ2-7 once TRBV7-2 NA TGTGCCAGCAGCTCATATGGGGGGGGCAACTACGAGCAGTACTTC CASSSYGGGNYEQYF
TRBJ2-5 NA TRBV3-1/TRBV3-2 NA TGTGCCAGCAGCCAGAGTCCATACCAAGAGACCCAGTACTTC CASSQSPYQETQYF
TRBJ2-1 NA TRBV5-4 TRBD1 TGTGCCAGCTCGCCAAAGGACAGGGGGATTGATGAGCAGTTCTTC CASSPKDRGIDEQFF
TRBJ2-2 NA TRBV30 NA TGTGCCTGGAGAGAGTCCGGGGAGCTGTTTTTT CAWRESGELFF
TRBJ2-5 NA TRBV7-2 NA TGTGCCAGCAGCTTAGGTGGTAGCATACAAGAGACCCAGTACTTC CASSLGGSIQETQYF
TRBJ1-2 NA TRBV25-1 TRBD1 TGTGCCAGCAGTGCTAATATTAACCAGGGGGCACCTGGCTACACCTTC CASSANINQGAPGYTF
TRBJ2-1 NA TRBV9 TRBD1 TGTGCCAGCAGCGTAGCTACTCGGACAGGGCCAAACAATGAGCAGTTCTTC CASSVATRTGPNNEQFF
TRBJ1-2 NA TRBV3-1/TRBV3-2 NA TGTGCCAGCAGCCGACAGGAGGTTGGCTACACCTTC CASSRQEVGYTF
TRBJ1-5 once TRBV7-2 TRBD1 TGTGCCAGCAGCGCAGGGACAGCAAATCAGCCCCAGCATTTT CASSAGTANQPQHF
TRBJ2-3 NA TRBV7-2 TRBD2 TGTGCCAGCAGCGCCCGACTAGCGGGGGAGACAGATACGCAGTATTTT CASSARLAGETDTQYF
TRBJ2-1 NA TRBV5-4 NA TGTGCCAGCGGGGGGGCTTACAATGAGCAGTTCTTC CASGGAYNEQFF
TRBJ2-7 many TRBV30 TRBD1 TGTGCCTGGACCCCCTGGGGACAGACGGTCTACGAGCAGTACTTC CAWTPWGQTVYEQYF
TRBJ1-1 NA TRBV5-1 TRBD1 TGCGCCAGCAGCTGGACAGGGGGCTCCACTGAAGCTTTCTTT CASSWTGGSTEAFF
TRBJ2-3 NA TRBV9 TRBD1 TGTGCCAGCAGTCGGGACAGGGACCTAAGGGATACGCAGTATTTT CASSRDRDLRDTQYF
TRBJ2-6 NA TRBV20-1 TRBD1 TGCAGTGCTAGTAGGGACAGACGCTCTGGGGCCAACGTCCTGACTTTC CSASRDRRSGANVLTF
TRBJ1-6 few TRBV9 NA TGTGCCAGCAGCTACGACAGGTCCTCACCCCTCCACTTT CASSYDRSSPLHF